This T cell receptor (beta chain) was sequenced for a study of blood T cell repertoires in COVID-19. About the research overall: Samples taken during acute and convalescent COVID-19 were collected in the United States, Italy and Spain. Nucleic acid was either cDNA or gDNA, and it came from T cells, B-cell-depleted T cells, or PBMCs.

Everyone who took part was roughly 18 to 89 years old, and they came from some 23 US areas. In the original processing: Estimation of nucleated cell counts relied on the amplification of reference gene primers. Clones were read by immunoSEQ multiplex PCR, and TCRdb kept only the in-frame ones, dropping some. D and trimming were read from the DNA, whereas the V and J calls and clone size are those reported in that table. The sample shows about 270,000 clones, around nine tenths of them seen only once. The CDR3 consists of 13 residues. The V gene's germline CDR1 is MGHRA and CDR2 YSYEKL. V dropped 3 bases and J dropped 16; count of bases not matched to a gene: 3.

The clonotype was recovered from a woman aged 18-29 years who had recovered from COVID-19. The chain is built from TRBV4-1 and TRBJ2-1, with 16 bases identical to TRBD2. The sequencing sample was made of PBMCs or T cells enriched from blood (not recorded which). The CDR3 reads CASSQGLAGGVFF. For the CDR3, the DNA is TGCGCCAGCAGCCAGGGACTAGCGGGGGGGGTCTTCTTC.